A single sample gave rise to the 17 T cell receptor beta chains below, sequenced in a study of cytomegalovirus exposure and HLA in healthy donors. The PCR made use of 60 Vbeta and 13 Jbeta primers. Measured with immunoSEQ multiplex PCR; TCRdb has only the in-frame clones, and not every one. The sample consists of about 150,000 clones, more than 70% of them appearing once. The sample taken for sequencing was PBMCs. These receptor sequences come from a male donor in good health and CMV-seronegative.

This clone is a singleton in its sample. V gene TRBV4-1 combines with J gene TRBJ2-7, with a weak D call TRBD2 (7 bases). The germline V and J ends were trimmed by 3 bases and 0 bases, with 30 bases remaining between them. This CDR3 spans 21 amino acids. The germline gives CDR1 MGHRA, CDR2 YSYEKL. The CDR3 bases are TGCGCCAGCAGCCACCGAATAGGGGGGGACTTCGGGACGACGAGCTCCTACGAGCAGTACTTC. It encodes CASSHRIGGDFGTTSSYEQYF.

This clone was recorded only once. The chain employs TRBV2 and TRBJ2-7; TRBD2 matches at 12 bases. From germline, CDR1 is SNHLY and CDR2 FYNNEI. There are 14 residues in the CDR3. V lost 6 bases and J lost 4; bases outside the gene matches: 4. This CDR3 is CASSELAGGYEQYF. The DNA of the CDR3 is TGTGCCAGCAGCGAACTAGCGGGAGGTTACGAGCAGTACTTC.

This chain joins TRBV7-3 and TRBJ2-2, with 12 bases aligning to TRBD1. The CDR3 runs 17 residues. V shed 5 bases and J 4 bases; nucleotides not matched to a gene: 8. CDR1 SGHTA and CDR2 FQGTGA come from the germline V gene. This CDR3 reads CASSPDRDRGLTGELFF. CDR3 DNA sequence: TGTGCCAGCAGCCCGGATAGGGACAGGGGGCTCACCGGGGAGCTGTTTTTT.

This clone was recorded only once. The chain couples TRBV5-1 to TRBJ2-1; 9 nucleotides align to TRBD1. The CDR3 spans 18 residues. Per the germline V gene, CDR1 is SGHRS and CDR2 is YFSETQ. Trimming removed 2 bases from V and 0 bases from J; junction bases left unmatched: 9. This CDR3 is CASSFGTGNRNSYNEQFF. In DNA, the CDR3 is TGCGCCAGCAGCTTCGGGACAGGGAATAGAAACTCCTACAATGAGCAGTTCTTC.

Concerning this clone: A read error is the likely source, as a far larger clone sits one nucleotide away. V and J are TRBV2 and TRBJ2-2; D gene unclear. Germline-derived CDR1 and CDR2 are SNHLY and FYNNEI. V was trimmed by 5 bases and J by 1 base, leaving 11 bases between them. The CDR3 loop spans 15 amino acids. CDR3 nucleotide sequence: TGTGCCAGCAGTCTAAAGGCAGGGAACACCGGGGAGCTGTTTTTT. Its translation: CASSLKAGNTGELFF.

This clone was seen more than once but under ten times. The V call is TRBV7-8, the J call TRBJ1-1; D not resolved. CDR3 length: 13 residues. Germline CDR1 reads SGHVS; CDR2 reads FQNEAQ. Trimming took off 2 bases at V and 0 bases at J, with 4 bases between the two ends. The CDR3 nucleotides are TGTGCCAGCAGCTTACCGGTGAACACTGAAGCTTTCTTT. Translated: CASSLPVNTEAFF.

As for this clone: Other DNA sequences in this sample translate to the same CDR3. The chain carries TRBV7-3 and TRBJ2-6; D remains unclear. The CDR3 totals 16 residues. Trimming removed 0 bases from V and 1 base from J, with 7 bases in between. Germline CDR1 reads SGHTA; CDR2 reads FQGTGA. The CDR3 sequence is CASSLTGGSGANVLTF. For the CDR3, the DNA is TGTGCCAGCAGCTTAACCGGTGGTTCTGGGGCCAACGTCCTGACTTTC.

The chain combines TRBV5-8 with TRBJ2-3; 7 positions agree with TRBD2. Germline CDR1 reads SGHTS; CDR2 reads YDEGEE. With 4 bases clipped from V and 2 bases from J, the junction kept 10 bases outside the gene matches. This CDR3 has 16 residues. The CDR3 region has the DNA TGTGCCAGCAGCGTAAACCGGGACTACCTCACAGATACGCAGTATTTT. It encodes CASSVNRDYLTDTQYF.

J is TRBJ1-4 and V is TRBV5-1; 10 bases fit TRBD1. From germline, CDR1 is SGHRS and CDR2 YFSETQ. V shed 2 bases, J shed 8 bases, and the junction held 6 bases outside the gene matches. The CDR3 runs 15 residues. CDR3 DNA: TGCGCCAGCAGCTTTTGGACAGGGGGAAGAGAAAAACTGTTTTTT. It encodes CASSFWTGGREKLFF.

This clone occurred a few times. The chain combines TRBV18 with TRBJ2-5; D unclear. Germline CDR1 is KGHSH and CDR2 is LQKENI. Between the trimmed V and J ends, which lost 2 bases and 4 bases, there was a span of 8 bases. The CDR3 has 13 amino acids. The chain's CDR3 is CASSPGLAETQYF. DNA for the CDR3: TGTGCCAGCTCACCAGGCTTAGCAGAGACCCAGTACTTC. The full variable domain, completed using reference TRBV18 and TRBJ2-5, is NAGVMQNPRHLVRRRGQEARLRCSPMKGHSHVYWYRQLPEEGLKFMVYLQKENIIDESGMPKERFSAEFPKEGPSILRIQQVVRGDSAAYFCASSPGLAETQYFGPGTRLLVL.

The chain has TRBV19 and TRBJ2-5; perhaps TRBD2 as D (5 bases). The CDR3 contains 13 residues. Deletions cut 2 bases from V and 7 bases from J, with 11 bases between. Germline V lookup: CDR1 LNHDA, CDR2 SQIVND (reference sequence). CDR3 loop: CASSIRGLGTQYF. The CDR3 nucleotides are TGTGCCAGTAGTATACGCGGGTTGGGGACCCAGTACTTC.

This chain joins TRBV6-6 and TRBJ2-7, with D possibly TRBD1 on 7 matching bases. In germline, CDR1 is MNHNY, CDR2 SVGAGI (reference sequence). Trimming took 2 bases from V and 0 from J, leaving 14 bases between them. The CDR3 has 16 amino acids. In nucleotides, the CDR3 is TGTGCCAGCAGTTACCCCGCGGGACAGCCCTCCTACGAGCAGTACTTC. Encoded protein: CASSYPAGQPSYEQYF.

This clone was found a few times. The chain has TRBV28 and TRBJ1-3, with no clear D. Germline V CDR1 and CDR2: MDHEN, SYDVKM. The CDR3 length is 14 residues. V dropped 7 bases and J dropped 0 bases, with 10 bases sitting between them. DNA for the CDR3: TGTGCCAGCACCGAGTCCAACTCTGGAAACACCATATATTTT. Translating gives CASTESNSGNTIYF.

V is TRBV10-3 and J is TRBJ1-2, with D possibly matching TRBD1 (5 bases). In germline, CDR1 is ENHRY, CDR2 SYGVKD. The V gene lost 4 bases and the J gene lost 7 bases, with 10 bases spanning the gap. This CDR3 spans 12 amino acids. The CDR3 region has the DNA TGTGCCATCAGTGGCGGCGGGGGTGGCTACACCTTC. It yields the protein CAISGGGGGYTF.

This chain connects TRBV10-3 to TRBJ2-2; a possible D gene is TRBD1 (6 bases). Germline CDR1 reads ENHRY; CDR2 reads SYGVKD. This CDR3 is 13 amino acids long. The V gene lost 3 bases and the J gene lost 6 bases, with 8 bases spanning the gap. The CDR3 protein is CAISERGSGELFF. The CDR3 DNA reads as TGTGCCATCAGTGAAAGGGGGTCCGGGGAGCTGTTTTTT.

The CDR3 bases are TGTGCCAGCGGGACAGTGGGAAAGGGCACCTACGAGCAGTACTTC. It is translated as CASGTVGKGTYEQYF. The rearrangement uses TRBV28 and TRBJ2-7; 7 bases are shared with TRBD1. Losses at the gene ends were 8 bases for V and 2 bases for J; bases not matched to a gene: 12. CDR3 length: 15 amino acids. CDR1 is MDHEN, CDR2 SYDVKM, per germline.

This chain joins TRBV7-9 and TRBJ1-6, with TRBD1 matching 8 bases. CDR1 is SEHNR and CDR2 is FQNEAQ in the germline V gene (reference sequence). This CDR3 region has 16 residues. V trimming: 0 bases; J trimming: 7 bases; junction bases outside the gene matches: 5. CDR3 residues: CASSLARTGWNSPLHF. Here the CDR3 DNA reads TGTGCCAGCAGCTTAGCGAGGACAGGGTGGAATTCACCCCTCCACTTT.